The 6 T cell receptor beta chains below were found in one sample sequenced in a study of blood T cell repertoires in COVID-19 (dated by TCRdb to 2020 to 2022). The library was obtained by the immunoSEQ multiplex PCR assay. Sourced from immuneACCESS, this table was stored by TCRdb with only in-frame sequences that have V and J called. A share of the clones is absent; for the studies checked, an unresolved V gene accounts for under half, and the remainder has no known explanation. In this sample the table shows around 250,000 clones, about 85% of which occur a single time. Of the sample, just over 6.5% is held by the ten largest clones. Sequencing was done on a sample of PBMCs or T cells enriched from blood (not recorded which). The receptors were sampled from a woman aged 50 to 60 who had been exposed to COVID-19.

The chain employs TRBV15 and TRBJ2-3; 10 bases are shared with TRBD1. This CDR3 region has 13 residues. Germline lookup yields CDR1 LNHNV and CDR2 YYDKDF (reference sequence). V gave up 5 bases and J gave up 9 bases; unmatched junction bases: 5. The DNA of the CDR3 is TGTGCCACCAGCTTGACAGGGGGCGGGACGCAGTATTTT. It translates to CATSLTGGGTQYF.

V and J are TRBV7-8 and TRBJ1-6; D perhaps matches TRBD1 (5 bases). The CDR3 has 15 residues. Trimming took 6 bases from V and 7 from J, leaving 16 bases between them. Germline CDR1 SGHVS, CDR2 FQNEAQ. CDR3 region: CASSQPGLTNSPLHF. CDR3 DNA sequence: TGTGCCAGCAGTCAACCGGGACTCACAAATTCACCCCTCCACTTT.

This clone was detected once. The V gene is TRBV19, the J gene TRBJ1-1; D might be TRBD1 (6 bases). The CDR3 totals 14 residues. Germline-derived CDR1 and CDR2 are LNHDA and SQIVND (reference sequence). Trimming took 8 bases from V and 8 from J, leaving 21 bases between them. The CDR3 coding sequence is TGTGCCAGTTTCGTTGGTGTGGGGGCGCCCGAAGCTTTCTTT. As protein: CASFVGVGAPEAFF.

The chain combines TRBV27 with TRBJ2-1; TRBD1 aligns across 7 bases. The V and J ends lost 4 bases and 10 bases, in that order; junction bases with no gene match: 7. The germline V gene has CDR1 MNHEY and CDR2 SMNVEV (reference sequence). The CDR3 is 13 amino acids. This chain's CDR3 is CASSSYDRDEQFF. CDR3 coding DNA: TGTGCCAGCAGTTCCTATGACAGGGACGAGCAGTTCTTC.

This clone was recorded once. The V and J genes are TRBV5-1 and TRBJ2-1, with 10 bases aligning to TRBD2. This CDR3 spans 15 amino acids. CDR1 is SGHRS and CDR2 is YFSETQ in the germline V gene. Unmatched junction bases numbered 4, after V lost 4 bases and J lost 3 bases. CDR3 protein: CASSRGLADYNEQFF. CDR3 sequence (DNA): TGCGCCAGCAGCCGTGGACTAGCGGACTACAATGAGCAGTTCTTC.

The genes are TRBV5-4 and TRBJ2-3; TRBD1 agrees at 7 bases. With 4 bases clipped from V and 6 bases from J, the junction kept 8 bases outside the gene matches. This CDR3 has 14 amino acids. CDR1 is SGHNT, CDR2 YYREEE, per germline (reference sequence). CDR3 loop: CASSRRQGRDTQYF. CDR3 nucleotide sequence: TGTGCCAGCAGCCGCCGACAGGGAAGGGATACGCAGTATTTT.